This T cell receptor beta chain derives from a study of shared clonotypes between healthy human individuals. The overall study: Researchers assigned three CD4 naive, three CD4 memory, two CD8 naive and one CD8 memory plate to each donor. Study outcomes and limitations: Researchers sampled only blood; tissue repertoires likely differ.

Turning to this clone: What it binds is unknown.

All the donors were Caucasian adults who lived in Nashville, Tennessee. Deep was the level used in running the assay. Profiling relied on immunoSEQ multiplex PCR, and the TCRdb table lists in-frame clones only, not all of them. The sample has roughly 330,000 clones; around 67% are singletons. Per germline, CDR1 LNHNV and CDR2 YYDKDF (reference sequence). Unmatched junction bases numbered 17, after V lost 0 bases and J lost 9 bases. The CDR3 has 19 amino acids. Sequencing used memory CD4+ T cells sorted from blood. Subset of the sample: CD45RA-negative fraction. The TCR comes from a young man in good health. The V gene is TRBV15, the J gene TRBJ2-1; 10 bases are a match to TRBD2. The CDR3 sequence: CATSRDKGTSVSRKAEQFF. CDR3 bases: TGTGCCACCAGCAGAGATAAAGGGACTAGCGTATCTAGGAAGGCTGAGCAGTTCTTC. Full variable domain (remainder filled in from reference TRBV15 and TRBJ2-1): DAMVIQNPRYQVTQFGKPVTLSCSQTLNHNVMYWYQQKSSQAPKLLFHYYDKDFNNEADTPDNFQSRRPNTSFCFLDIRSPGLGDTAMYLCATSRDKGTSVSRKAEQFFGPGTRLTVL.